These 13 T cell receptor beta chains came from one sample sequenced in a study of blood T cell repertoires in COVID-19. The table came from immunoSEQ multiplex PCR; TCRdb's copy has only in-frame clones and leaves some out. The table includes about 220,000 clones, roughly 80% detected once. Material for sequencing was peripheral blood. The receptors here all came from a woman in her 70s with acute or convalescent COVID-19.

This clone was observed once. V and J are TRBV12-3 or TRBV12-4 and TRBJ2-1; no definite D call. This CDR3 spans 12 amino acids. Trimming removed 6 bases at V and 3 bases at J, with 6 bases between. The DNA of the CDR3 is TGTGCCAGCAGCCCCAACTACAATGAGCAGTTCTTC. This codes for CASSPNYNEQFF.

On this clone: This specimen includes other DNA sequences encoding the same CDR3. CDR3 DNA sequence: TGTGCCAGCAGCTTAGACGGTTATGGCTACACCTTC. Encoded protein: CASSLDGYGYTF. J is TRBJ1-2 and V is TRBV7-2; unclear D gene. Germline V gene sequence: CDR1 SGHTA, CDR2 FQGNSA. Trimming removed 1 base at V and 5 bases at J, with 5 bases between. This CDR3 comprises 12 residues.

The CDR3 sequence: CASSQAFGQGGYGYTF. The DNA of the CDR3 is TGTGCCAGCAGCCAAGCTTTCGGACAGGGAGGATATGGCTACACCTTC. The chain joins TRBV14 to TRBJ1-2; 8 bases are a match to TRBD1. Trimming took 1 base from V and 5 from J; bases not matched to a gene: 9. Germline V gene lookup returns CDR1 SGHDN and CDR2 FVKESK. CDR3 length equals 16 residues.

This rearrangement joins TRBV6-5 to TRBJ1-2, with 7 bases fitting TRBD1. The CDR3 has 13 residues. The V gene's germline CDR1 is MNHEY and CDR2 SVGAGI. V shed 8 bases and J 8 bases; nucleotides not matched to a gene: 11. DNA for the CDR3: TGTGCCAGCGGCTTCGGGACAGCTGAGGGCTACACCTTC. Translating it yields CASGFGTAEGYTF.

This clone was counted between two and nine times. V usage is TRBV27 and J usage is TRBJ1-4, with 7 bases that match TRBD1. Unmatched junction bases numbered 4, after V lost 3 bases and J lost 0 bases. The V gene's germline CDR1 is MNHEY and CDR2 SMNVEV (reference sequence). The CDR3 is 16 residues long. Written as DNA, the CDR3 is TGTGCCAGCAGTTTCTGGGGACAGTCAACTAATGAAAAACTGTTTTTT. It translates to CASSFWGQSTNEKLFF.

As for this clone: Other DNA sequences in the sample encode the same CDR3. The CDR3 DNA sequence: TGTGCCAGCAGCTTAGTAGGGGGGGACACTGAAGCTTTCTTT. It translates to CASSLVGGDTEAFF. J is TRBJ1-1 and V is TRBV7-2; D possibly corresponds to TRBD1 (6 bases). This CDR3 has 14 amino acids. V lost 1 base and J lost 3, with 9 bases in between. Germline V gene sequence: CDR1 SGHTA, CDR2 FQGNSA.

The chain joins TRBV6-1 to TRBJ2-4, with TRBD1 matching 7 bases. CDR1 and CDR2 from the germline V gene are MNHNS and SASEGT. V gave up 4 bases and J gave up 3 bases; unmatched junction bases: 12. The CDR3 contains 17 residues. The CDR3 DNA is TGTGCCAGCAGTGCAATTCTTACAGGGGATAGCAAAAACATTCAGTACTTC. Its protein is CASSAILTGDSKNIQYF.

In its sample, this clone was seen a few times. This chain links TRBV19 with TRBJ1-3; no reliable D call. The CDR3 has 13 residues. V was cut by 6 bases and J by 3 bases, with 9 bases left in between. Per germline, CDR1 LNHDA and CDR2 SQIVND (reference sequence). The CDR3 DNA sequence: TGTGCCAGTAGGCGAGCGGATGGAAACACCATATATTTT. Protein product: CASRRADGNTIYF. Looking up the rest from reference TRBV19 and TRBJ1-3 gives the full variable domain: DGGITQSPKYLFRKEGQNVTLSCEQNLNHDAMYWYRQDPGQGLRLIYYSQIVNDFQKGDIAEGYSVSREKKESFPLTVTSAQKNPTAFYLCASRRADGNTIYFGEGSWLTVV.

The rearrangement uses TRBV4-3 and TRBJ1-2; 11 positions agree with TRBD1. The CDR3 has 16 amino acids. The germline gives CDR1 LGHNA, CDR2 YSLEER. After removal of 1 base from V and 4 bases from J, the junction contained 5 bases not matched to a gene. As DNA, the CDR3 is TGCGCCAGCAGCCAAGCGCCCGGGACAGGGGGCTATGGCTACACCTTC. Translated, it gives CASSQAPGTGGYGYTF.

The rearrangement uses TRBV6-6 and TRBJ1-2; D is unresolved. This CDR3 is 12 amino acids long. V was shortened by 2 bases and J by 7 bases, with 8 bases between the two germline ends. The germline V gene has CDR1 MNHNY and CDR2 SVGAGI (reference sequence). The CDR3 spells CASSYTGSGYTF. For the CDR3, the DNA is TGTGCCAGCAGTTACACGGGGTCTGGCTACACCTTC.

The chain couples TRBV7-6 to TRBJ1-1; possible D gene TRBD1, 5 bases. The CDR3 has 15 amino acids. CDR1 is SGHVS, CDR2 FNYEAQ, per germline. V was shortened by 5 bases and J by 2 bases, with 15 bases between the two germline ends. This chain's CDR3 is CASSPRYGANTEAFF. The CDR3 DNA follows: TGTGCCAGCAGCCCACGATATGGGGCTAACACTGAAGCTTTCTTT.

The chain has TRBV24-1 and TRBJ1-2; D is undetermined. Germline CDR1 and CDR2: KGHDR and SFDVKD. This CDR3 spans 15 amino acids. V lost 5 bases and J 1 base, leaving 13 bases between the germline ends. CDR3 sequence: CATSGSAGVNYGYTF. The CDR3 DNA reads TGTGCCACCAGTGGGAGCGCCGGGGTTAACTATGGCTACACCTTC.

The V call is TRBV19, the J call TRBJ1-5, with D maybe TRBD1 (6 bases). CDR1 and CDR2 from the germline V gene are LNHDA and SQIVND (reference sequence). The CDR3 covers 16 residues. Trimming left V 5 bases short and J 4 bases short, with 18 bases between. DNA of the CDR3: TGTGCCAGTAGTCCGCGACAGGCCACTATTAATCAGCCCCAGCATTTT. Translation: CASSPRQATINQPQHF.